This T cell receptor beta chain was identified in a study of T-cell reconstitution after alpha-beta-depleted transplantation in children (dated by TCRdb to 2016 to 2017). Regarding the complete study: Using TCR repertoire profiling, the study quantitatively followed how T-cell immune reconstitution unfolded in children after TCRalphabeta/CD19-depleted allogeneic hematopoietic cell transplantation.

Study-wide conclusions, independent of this receptor: Apparently early alphabetaT-cell count recovery about two months after transplant reportedly relied on only several hundred rapidly expanded clones derived from non-depleted graft cells. In some patients, the high TCRbeta diversity seen at day 60 was put down to recipient T cells and intrathymic progenitors that had survived conditioning. Over the following months the frequencies of hyperexpanded clones went down, and after one year T-cell counts and TCRbeta diversity were mostly credited to newly produced T cells.

Based on the germline V gene (reference sequence), the CDR1 and CDR2 sequences are DFQATT and SNEGSKA. The germline ends are 9 bases apart after V is trimmed by 5 bases and J by 7 bases. From the cysteine through the phenylalanine, the CDR3 covers 11 amino acids. This entry keeps only the CDR3 DNA: 33 bases, framed from base 1. Library preparation employed PCR. The sample was run on an Illumina HiSeq 2500. To normalize quantification of the TCRbeta repertoire, the TCR libraries were built with molecular barcoding that relied on unique molecular identifiers. TCRdb trimmed the raw reads at Q25, called clones with MiXCR and kept productive beta chains. For every CDR3 protein sequence, its rows merge into one entry that carries the most common genes and DNA. The sample table shows about 440,000 distinct CDR3 sequences, and 43% are seen once. The ten largest make up approximately 30% of the sample. This clonotype was observed a few times. Which antigen it targets is not known. It has no much larger one-base neighbor in the sample; base qualities were not kept.

The sample's treatment or condition label, in plain terms: allogeneic hematopoietic cell transplantation with graft depleted of TCRalphabeta T cells and CD19 B cells. The transplant recipients were children given TCRalphabeta/CD19-depleted allogeneic hematopoietic cell grafts. Material: PBMCs, obtained before TCRalphabeta/CD19-depleted stem cell transplant. The chain employs TRBV20-1 and TRBJ2-1; the D gene lacks a confident call. This receptor was taken from a girl aged 2-10 years with aplastic anemia, due to receive a stem cell transplant. The DNA is TGCAGTGCTGTTGTGGGGAATGAGCAGTTCTTC. This codes for CSAVVGNEQFF.